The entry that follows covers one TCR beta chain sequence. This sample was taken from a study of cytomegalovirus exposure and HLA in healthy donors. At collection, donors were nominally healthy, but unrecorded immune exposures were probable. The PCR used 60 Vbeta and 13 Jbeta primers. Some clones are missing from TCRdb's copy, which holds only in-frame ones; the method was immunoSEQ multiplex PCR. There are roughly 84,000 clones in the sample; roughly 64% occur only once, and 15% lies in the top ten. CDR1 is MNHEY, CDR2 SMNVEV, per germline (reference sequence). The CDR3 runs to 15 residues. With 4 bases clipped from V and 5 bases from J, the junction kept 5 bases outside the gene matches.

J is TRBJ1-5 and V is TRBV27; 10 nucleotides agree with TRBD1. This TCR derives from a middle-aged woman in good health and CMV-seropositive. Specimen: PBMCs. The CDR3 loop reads CASSSADRGHQPQHF. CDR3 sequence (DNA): TGTGCCAGCAGTTCCGCCGACAGGGGGCATCAGCCCCAGCATTTT.